The clone carrying this T cell receptor beta chain turned up a few times. This sample is part of a study of early T cells in non-severe SARS-CoV-2 infection. Unique molecular identifiers were affixed to single, distinct cDNA molecules. TCRdb passed the 5' RACE reads through MiXCR, listing each CDR3 protein once. The repertoire holds approximately 71,000 distinct CDR3 sequences, with 12% as singletons. The CDR3 sequence is 21 residues long. Trimming at V came to 6 bases and at J to 0 bases, leaving 17 bases not matched to a gene. The receptor's source is an adult who was a healthcare worker with PCR-confirmed SARS-CoV-2 infection or an uninfected control (not recorded which). The V gene is TRBV23-1, the J gene TRBJ1-6, with 10 bases matching TRBD1. TRBV23-1 is an open reading frame whose function is uncertain. Sequenced here: whole blood, sampled at baseline. The CDR3 is CASSANPGDRGISSYNSPLHF. The CDR3 coding sequence is TGCGCCAGCAGCGCCAACCCCGGGGACAGGGGAATTAGCTCCTATAATTCACCCCTCCACTTT.